This T cell receptor (beta chain) is from a study of T-cell reconstitution after alpha-beta-depleted transplantation in children. CDR3 length equals 17 residues. Per the germline V gene, CDR1 is SGHDN and CDR2 is FVKESK. Trimming cost V 4 bases and J 2 bases, with 18 bases left between them. Unique molecular identifiers tagged the TCRbeta library. TCRdb passed the PCR reads through MiXCR, listing each CDR3 protein once. The repertoire holds about 340,000 distinct CDR3 sequences, with roughly 14% as singletons. The sequence came from a human donor who donated a stem cell graft to a child with Fanconi anemia. V is TRBV14 and J is TRBJ1-3, with D perhaps matching TRBD1 (5 bases). The source was PBMCs, collected from the stem cell graft. The CDR3 loop reads CASSPLGLPDTGNTIYF. CDR3 in DNA: TGTGCCAGCAGCCCCTTGGGGCTTCCGGATACTGGAAACACCATATATTTT.